The present entry profiles one T cell receptor beta chain with its context. No cognate antigen has been identified for it. Per-base qualities were not stored, and no clone one base away is much larger. The data stem from a study of CD8 T cells in Susac syndrome (dated by TCRdb to the late 2010s). Regarding the complete study: Repertoire sequencing was used to test whether CD8+ T cell activation and differentiation in Susac syndrome was antigen driven. General study outcomes and caveats: The TCR sequencing and HLA analysis was acknowledged to have included a relatively small number of individuals.

Trimming removed 5 bases from V and 6 bases from J; the gene matches leave 9 bases unexplained. The CDR3 sequence holds 14 residues, the cysteine and phenylalanine included. Only CDR3 DNA is held: 42 bases, read in frame from base 1. CDR1 is given as SEHNR and CDR2 as FQNEAQ, both from the germline V gene (reference sequence). High-throughput TCR beta sequencing profiled peripheral blood CD8+ and CD4+ T cells from healthy donors, Susac syndrome patients and multiple sclerosis patients. Multiple sclerosis controls were treatment-naive patients with stable or active relapsing-remitting disease fulfilling revised McDonald criteria. Bulk CD8+ and CD4+ T cells were purified by magnetic negative isolation, while CD8+ TEMRA cells were enriched using FACS. Blood was collected in EDTA tubes and processed within 24 hours, with PBMCs isolated through density gradient centrifugation. PBMCs intended for TCR sequencing were cryopreserved in liquid nitrogen and thawed later in a water bath at 37 degrees C. A purity of at least 90% was achieved for sorted or isolated CD4+, CD8+ and CD8+ TEMRA cells.

RNA was extracted using the RNeasy kit, and roughly 0.5 to 1 ug of the RNA was reverse transcribed with random hexamers. The immunoSEQ multiplex PCR assay, covering 54 Vbeta and 13 Jbeta segments, was used to amplify TCR beta CDR3 regions. To correct PCR amplification bias, a synthetic template baseline was used for both primer optimization and computational correction. Per the authors' processing: Reads were annotated to V, D and J genes per IMGT and analyzed with immunoSEQ Analyzer, keeping only productive sequences. To calculate clonality, Shannon entropy was normalized by log2 of the number of productive unique sequences and then subtracted from one. For each patient and control, public and private clones were evaluated within the 100 most prevalent clones. Susac-specific clones were defined as absent from healthy and MS cohorts, about 1,100 published viral clones and other ImmuneACCESS disease sequences. In TCRdb, the public reads were trimmed at Q25 with fastp and aligned with MiXCR, with productive beta chains retained. CDR3 protein duplicates are merged, each entry listing the most common genes and DNA. The V and J calls follow TCRdb's processing rather than the paper's. The sample includes around 280,000 distinct CDR3 sequences, with 92% observed a single time. The ten top clones hold about 0.07% of the sample.

Sequencing was done on a sample of CD4+ T cells from PBMCs. The chain was built from TRBV7-9 and TRBJ1-2; TRBD1 matches 7 bases in the middle. The receptor comes from a human donor with multiple sclerosis. The CDR3 region: CASSNEGGIHGYTF. The DNA sequence reads TGTGCCAGCAGCAACGAAGGGGGCATCCATGGCTACACCTTC.